Presented here are 23 T cell receptor beta chains from one specimen sequenced in a study of technical replicates of blood from a handful of donors. Clones were read by immunoSEQ multiplex PCR, and TCRdb kept only the in-frame ones, dropping some. This table holds nearly 80,000 clones, 85% to 95% found once. What was sequenced was T cells isolated from PBMCs. These receptors all stem from a human donor in good health.

The chain recombines TRBV15 with TRBJ1-5; 7 positions match TRBD1. Germline CDR1 and CDR2: LNHNV and YYDKDF (reference sequence). With 2 bases clipped from V and 7 bases from J, the junction kept 8 bases outside the gene matches. The CDR3 consists of 15 residues. The CDR3 coding sequence is TGTGCCACCAGCAGAACTACAGGGGAAGGGCAGCCCCAGCATTTT. Amino acids: CATSRTTGEGQPQHF.

The V gene is TRBV7-9, the J gene TRBJ1-2; D is uncertain. There are 19 residues in the CDR3. Germline CDR1 reads SEHNR; CDR2 reads FQNEAQ (reference sequence). Trimming took off 3 bases at V and 4 bases at J, with 27 bases between the two ends. CDR3 bases: TGTGCCAGCAGCTTCGCGGCGGGTGGCGGACTCTCACTTACCTATGGCTACACCTTC. Protein product: CASSFAAGGGLSLTYGYTF.

This clone was detected once. This chain links TRBV6-1 with TRBJ2-7; the match to TRBD2 covers 11 bases. After removal of 10 bases from V and 6 bases from J, the junction contained 8 bases not matched to a gene. The CDR3 has 13 residues. In germline, CDR1 is MNHNS, CDR2 SASEGT. Here the CDR3 DNA reads TGTGCCACCAGGGGACTAGCGGTAGGCGAGCAGTACTTC. Its protein is CATRGLAVGEQYF.

In its sample, this clone was seen a few times. J is TRBJ1-3 and V is TRBV19; D remains ambiguous. V lost 3 bases to trimming and J lost 0 bases, with 3 bases between them. The germline gives CDR1 LNHDA, CDR2 SQIVND (reference sequence). The CDR3 runs 13 residues. CDR3 protein: CASSISSGNTIYF. The CDR3 DNA reads TGTGCCAGTAGTATTAGCTCTGGAAACACCATATATTTT.

The gene calls are TRBV18 and TRBJ1-5; a possible D gene is TRBD1 (5 bases). V was trimmed by 1 base and J by 5 bases, leaving 9 bases between them. Per germline, CDR1 KGHSH and CDR2 LQKENI. This CDR3 spans 14 amino acids. The DNA for the CDR3 is TGTGCCAGCTCACCACTCCAGGGTGATCAGCCCCAGCATTTT. Its protein product is CASSPLQGDQPQHF.

This rearrangement joins TRBV5-4 to TRBJ2-7; D remains unclear. With 0 bases removed from V and 3 bases from J, the gap between germline ends came to 7 bases. The germline V gene encodes CDR1 SGHNT and CDR2 YYREEE (reference sequence). CDR3 length: 13 residues. CDR3 DNA sequence: TGTGCCAGCAGCTTGGCCCGAGGCTACGAGCAGTACTTC. This encodes CASSLARGYEQYF. Filled out from reference TRBV5-4 and TRBJ2-7, the complete variable domain reads ETGVTQSPTHLIKTRGQQVTLRCSSQSGHNTVSWYQQALGQGPQFIFQYYREEENGRGNFPPRFSGLQFPNYSSELNVNALELDDSALYLCASSLARGYEQYFGPGTRLTVT.

The V and J genes are TRBV10-1 and TRBJ2-3, with a possible D match to TRBD2 (5 bases). Germline CDR1 WNHNN, CDR2 SYGVQD (reference sequence). Trimming left V 10 bases short and J 4 bases short, with 15 bases between. The CDR3 has 13 amino acids. This CDR3 is CATSGEDADTQYF. CDR3 DNA: TGCGCCACCAGCGGAGAGGATGCAGATACGCAGTATTTT.

The CDR3 spells CASSFSYEQYF. In nucleotides, the CDR3 is TGTGCCAGCAGCTTCAGCTACGAGCAGTACTTC. The chain carries TRBV5-6 and TRBJ2-7; D not certain. CDR3 size: 11 residues. Germline V gene data show CDR1 as SGHDT and CDR2 as YYEEEE. The V and J ends lost 2 bases and 3 bases respectively, with 3 bases between them.

The V gene is TRBV30, the J gene TRBJ2-5, with 10 positions matching TRBD2. This CDR3 has 16 amino acids. The V and J ends lost 0 bases and 0 bases, in that order; junction bases with no gene match: 4. The V gene's germline CDR1 is GTSNPN and CDR2 SVGIG (reference sequence). The CDR3 bases are TGTGCCTGGAGTGTCCCGGGACTAGCGTACCAAGAGACCCAGTACTTC. This gives the protein CAWSVPGLAYQETQYF.

CDR3 residues: CASRLPGGPIDTQYF. The CDR3 DNA is TGTGCCAGCAGACTACCGGGGGGGCCCATAGATACGCAGTATTTT. V and J are TRBV7-9 and TRBJ2-3; 8 bases line up with TRBD2. V lost 6 bases and J lost 5; bases outside the gene matches: 10. The CDR3 has 15 residues. Germline V gene sequence: CDR1 SEHNR, CDR2 FQNEAQ (reference sequence).

The gene calls are TRBV15 and TRBJ1-2; D call uncertain. V was cut by 8 bases and J by 7 bases, with 23 bases left in between. CDR3 length: 15 residues. The germline V gene has CDR1 LNHNV and CDR2 YYDKDF (reference sequence). CDR3 amino acids: CATSQSRTPVGGYTF. The CDR3 nucleotides read TGTGCCACCTCCCAGAGTAGGACTCCCGTCGGTGGCTACACCTTC.

The chain links TRBV9 to TRBJ2-1, with D perhaps TRBD2 (5 bases). The ends were cut back, 3 bases at V and 7 bases at J, with 23 bases in the middle. This CDR3 is built from 17 residues. Germline V gene sequence: CDR1 SGDLS, CDR2 YYNGEE. The CDR3 loop is CASSALPRTSSSNEQFF. CDR3 coding DNA: TGTGCCAGCAGCGCTCTACCCCGGACTTCTTCCTCTAATGAGCAGTTCTTC. The full variable domain, with the rest looked up from reference TRBV9 and TRBJ2-1, is DSGVTQTPKHLITATGQRVTLRCSPRSGDLSVYWYQQSLDQGLQFLIQYYNGEERAKGNILERFSAQQFPDLHSELNLSSLELGDSALYFCASSALPRTSSSNEQFFGPGTRLTVL.

The J gene is TRBJ1-2, the V gene TRBV27; a weak D match, TRBD1 (6 bases). V dropped 8 bases and J dropped 5 bases, with 12 bases sitting between them. This CDR3 comprises 12 residues. Germline CDR1 reads MNHEY; CDR2 reads SMNVEV (reference sequence). CDR3 sequence: CASSGQKYGYTF. The CDR3 DNA sequence: TGTGCCAGCTCAGGACAGAAATATGGCTACACCTTC.

The CDR3 loop is CASTPQGYNGYTF. The DNA of the CDR3 is TGTGCCAGTACTCCCCAGGGGTACAATGGCTACACCTTC. This sequence joins TRBV19 and TRBJ1-2; possibly TRBD1 for D (6 bases). V lost 7 bases and J lost 6, with 15 bases in between. The length of the CDR3 is 13 residues. Germline V gives CDR1 LNHDA, CDR2 SQIVND (reference sequence).

The rearrangement links TRBV30 to TRBJ2-2; 9 bases agree with TRBD1. Germline trimming cut 2 bases from V and 8 bases from J; bases unmatched to any gene: 12. This CDR3 is 16 amino acids long. Germline V CDR1 and CDR2: GTSNPN, SVGIG (reference sequence). CDR3 bases: TGTGCCTGGAGTAAGGGGGACAGGGTCCTTTTGGGGGAGCTGTTTTTT. It is translated as CAWSKGDRVLLGELFF.

CDR3 sequence: CSVEATGDSSYNEQFF. CDR3 nucleotide sequence: TGCAGCGTTGAAGCGACAGGGGATAGCTCCTACAATGAGCAGTTCTTC. This chain joins TRBV29-1 and TRBJ2-1; 8 nucleotides line up with TRBD1. The CDR3 totals 16 residues. The J segment lost 0 bases and the V segment lost 1 base, leaving 5 bases of the junction unmatched. Germline assignment: CDR1 SQVTM and CDR2 ANQGSEA.

The CDR3 here is CASSITGAGNTIYF. The DNA of the CDR3 is TGTGCCAGCAGCATTACAGGGGCCGGAAACACCATATATTTT. The chain has TRBV27 and TRBJ1-3; TRBD1 agrees at 7 bases. The V gene end was trimmed by 6 bases and the J gene end by 4 bases; junction bases not matched to a gene: 6. Per the germline V gene, CDR1 is MNHEY and CDR2 is SMNVEV (reference sequence). CDR3 length equals 14 residues.

V usage is TRBV4-1 and J usage is TRBJ1-4; D is undetermined. Trimming shortened V by 2 bases and J by 4 bases, and 14 bases separated the two germline ends. Germline V gene lookup returns CDR1 MGHRA and CDR2 YSYEKL. The CDR3 covers 16 residues. The DNA for the CDR3 is TGCGCCAGCAGCCAATTACCGGACGGGAATAATGAAAAACTGTTTTTT. Protein: CASSQLPDGNNEKLFF.

The chain's CDR3 is CASRRLAGNSYEQYF. The CDR3, as DNA: TGTGCCAGCCGTAGACTAGCGGGAAACTCCTACGAGCAGTACTTC. V usage is TRBV27 and J usage is TRBJ2-7; 11 nucleotides match TRBD2. CDR1 and CDR2 (germline): MNHEY, SMNVEV (reference sequence). J gave up 0 bases and V 8 bases, and 6 bases lay outside the gene matches. The CDR3 has 15 residues.

The J gene is TRBJ2-7, the V gene TRBV29-1; TRBD1 matches 7 bases. Germline CDR1 SQVTM, CDR2 ANQGSEA. The CDR3 is 13 amino acids. J was trimmed by 5 bases and V by 3 bases; bases with no gene match: 7. The CDR3, as DNA: TGCAGCGTTGAGGACAGGAGAATCCACGAGCAGTACTTC. This gives the protein CSVEDRRIHEQYF.

The chain recombines TRBV11-3 with TRBJ2-5; no clear D. Trimming pared 4 bases from V and 5 bases from J, leaving 11 bases between. There are 13 residues in the CDR3. Germline V CDR1 and CDR2: SGHNT, YENEEA. The CDR3 reads CASSSRGVETQYF. CDR3 DNA sequence: TGTGCCAGCAGCTCACGCGGAGTTGAGACCCAGTACTTC.

V and J are TRBV4-3 and TRBJ2-1; no firm D call. This CDR3 region has 13 residues. CDR1 and CDR2 from the germline V gene are LGHNA and YSLEER. Trimming pared 0 bases from V and 8 bases from J, leaving 8 bases between. CDR3 protein: CASSQETRDEQFF. CDR3 sequence (DNA): TGCGCCAGCAGCCAAGAGACCCGGGATGAGCAGTTCTTC.

The chain carries TRBV29-1 and TRBJ2-1, with 11 bases identical to TRBD2. The junction had 8 bases not matched to a gene; V was cut back by 2 bases and J by 8 bases. Germline-derived CDR1 and CDR2 are SQVTM and ANQGSEA. CDR3 length: 15 residues. CDR3 region: CSVESPTSGRYEQFF. DNA of the CDR3: TGCAGCGTTGAATCACCCACTAGCGGGAGATATGAGCAGTTCTTC.